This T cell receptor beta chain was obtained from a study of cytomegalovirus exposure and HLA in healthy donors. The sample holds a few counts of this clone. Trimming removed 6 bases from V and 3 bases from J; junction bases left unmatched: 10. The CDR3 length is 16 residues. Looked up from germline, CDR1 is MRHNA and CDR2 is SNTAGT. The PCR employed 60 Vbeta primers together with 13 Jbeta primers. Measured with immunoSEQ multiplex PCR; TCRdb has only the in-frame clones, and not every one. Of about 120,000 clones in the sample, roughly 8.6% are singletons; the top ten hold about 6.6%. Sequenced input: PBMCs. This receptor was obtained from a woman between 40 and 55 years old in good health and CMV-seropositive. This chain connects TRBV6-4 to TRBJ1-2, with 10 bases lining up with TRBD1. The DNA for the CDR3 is TGTGCCAGCAGCCGGGACAGGGGACGCTACTACTATGGCTACACCTTC. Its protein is CASSRDRGRYYYGYTF.